This TCR beta chain was found in a study of vaccination and CD4 T cells after COVID-19 (dated by TCRdb to between 2021 and 2022). Regarding the study in general: Convalescent patients had a positive SARS-CoV-2 result on nasal swab PCR, and of these patients, fewer than ten had mild disease and one had severe disease. The convalescent cohort comprised six males and four females, including two Hispanic individuals, seven Caucasians, two Asians and one multiracial person. The time from the second vaccine dose to post-vaccine blood sampling had a median of roughly 70 days and ranged from about 13 to 250 days. The cultures were stimulated with overlapping spike peptide pools from SARS-CoV-2 and from the common cold coronaviruses HCoV-NL63, HCoV-OC43 and HCoV-229E. Post-COVID blood samples from convalescent patients were collected a median of 101 days after diagnosis, with a range of about 30 to 170 days. The spike-specific CD4+ TCR repertoire was compared before and after mRNA vaccination in over 9 COVID-19 convalescent patients and several infection-naive healthy vaccine recipients. As controls, cultures received a CEFX viral epitope pool (the positive control), an HIV-1 Nef peptide pool (the negative control), or no peptide at all. Two doses of either the Pfizer-BioNTech BNT162b2 vaccine (n=8) or the Moderna mRNA-1273 vaccine (n=2) were administered to participants. Overall study outcomes, separate from this receptor: Relatively few convalescent patients were included in the study, and early timepoints after natural infection were not analyzed. Of the vaccine-specific clones in convalescent patients, 304 of 307, or nearly all, reacted only to SARS-CoV-2 spike and did not cross-react with common cold coronaviruses. The median count of SARS-CoV-2-reactive clonotypes went up from 20 to 25 after infection to about 41 after vaccination, although the change was not significant. In convalescent patients, a median 86.3% of post-vaccine SARS-CoV-2-reactive clones were detected only after vaccination, suggesting vaccine-specific priming.

A note on this clonotype: It has no known antigen specificity. Qualities for individual bases were not recorded, and no much larger clone is one base off.

Libraries were made using PCR. TCR sequencing of DNA from cultured CD4+ T cells used the Oncomine TCR Beta short-read assay at the Johns Hopkins FTIC core. The QIAamp micro DNA kit was used to extract genomic DNA from the cultured CD4+ T cells. Oncomine TCR Beta libraries from cultured CD4+ T cells were pooled using unique dual indexes and sequenced on an Illumina iSeq 100. Per the original workflow: Non-productive sequences were filtered out, and CDR3s that did not start with C, did not end with F or W, or were shorter than 7 amino acids were discarded. The MANAFEST web application identified antigen-specific clonotypes by comparing peptide-stimulated wells against reference wells and other culture wells. For a clone to be called positive, the clone needed an FDR below 0.05, an odds ratio above 5, and a productive frequency above 0.1% in at least two of three replicate wells. A clonotype was classed as cross-reactive if the clonotype showed significant expansion both in SARS-CoV-2 spike wells and in at least one common cold coronavirus spike condition. Levenshtein distances (stringdist) and unrooted phylogenetic trees (ape) in R version 3.6.1 were used to assess CDR3 homology. TCRdb passed the public sequencing reads through fastp at Q25 and MiXCR, retaining productive beta sequences. Every entry covers one CDR3 protein and lists the most common genes and DNA from its rows. TCRdb, not the authors, supplied the V and J calls. In all, the sample holds roughly 4,700 distinct CDR3 sequences, and around 82% of those were seen once. About 50% of the sample rests with the top ten.

CDR1 and CDR2 are read off the germline V gene as MNHNS and SASEGT. Reading from cysteine to phenylalanine, the CDR3 counts 13 amino acids. Only the CDR3 DNA is retained, 39 bases long and in frame from the first base. Trimming at the junction amounts to 1 base on V and 6 bases on J, and the germline ends lie 7 bases apart. The sample's treatment or condition label, decoded: 10-day PBMC culture with coronavirus spike peptide pools or control peptides (ViraFEST assay). The study used the ViraFEST assay, which expanded antigen-specific T cells with peptide pools and then identified expanded clonotypes by TCR sequencing. The positive SARS-CoV-2 PCR tests of the convalescent patients were dated from March to December 2020, before the Alpha, Beta and Delta variants emerged in the United States. Each well held 1.5 million to 2.5 million PBMCs cultured with 9 to 10 ug/ml peptide pools in IMDM containing approximately 5% human AB serum and around 10 IU/ml IL-2. On days 3 and 7, half of the culture medium was replaced with fresh IL-2-containing medium. CD4+ T cells were isolated after less than twelve days of culture through negative selection using the EasySep CD4+ T cell isolation kit. Ficoll-Paque Plus gradient centrifugation was used to isolate PBMCs from whole blood, and the isolated PBMCs were then either used fresh or cryopreserved at -140C. Each culture condition was generally run in triplicate wells.

This sequence was found in a human donor who had recovered from COVID-19. The rearrangement combines TRBV6-1 with TRBJ1-5, with the D gene not clear enough to name. The sequenced sample consisted of CD4+ T cells from blood, cultured in vitro. The nucleotide sequence is given as TGTGCCAGCAGTGAAGTTTGGGGTCAGCCCCAGCATTTT. This is translated as CASSEVWGQPQHF.